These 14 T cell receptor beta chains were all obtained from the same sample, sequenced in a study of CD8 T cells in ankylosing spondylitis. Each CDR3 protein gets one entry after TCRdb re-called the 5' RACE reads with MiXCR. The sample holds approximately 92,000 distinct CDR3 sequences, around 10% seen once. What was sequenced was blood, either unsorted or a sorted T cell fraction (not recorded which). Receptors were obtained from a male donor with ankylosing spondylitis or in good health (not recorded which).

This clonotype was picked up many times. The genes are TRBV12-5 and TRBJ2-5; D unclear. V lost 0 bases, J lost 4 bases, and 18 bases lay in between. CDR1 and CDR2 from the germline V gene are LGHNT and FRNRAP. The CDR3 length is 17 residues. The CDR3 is CASGLVTLGWLPETQYF. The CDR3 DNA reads TGTGCTAGTGGTTTGGTTACGTTAGGGTGGCTGCCAGAGACCCAGTACTTC.

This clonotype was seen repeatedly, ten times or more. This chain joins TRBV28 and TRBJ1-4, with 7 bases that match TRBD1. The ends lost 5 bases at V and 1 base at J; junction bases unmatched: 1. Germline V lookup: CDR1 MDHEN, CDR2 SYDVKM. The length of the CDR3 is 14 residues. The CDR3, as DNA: TGTGCCAGCAGTCACAGGGGAACTAATGAAAAACTGTTTTTT. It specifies CASSHRGTNEKLFF.

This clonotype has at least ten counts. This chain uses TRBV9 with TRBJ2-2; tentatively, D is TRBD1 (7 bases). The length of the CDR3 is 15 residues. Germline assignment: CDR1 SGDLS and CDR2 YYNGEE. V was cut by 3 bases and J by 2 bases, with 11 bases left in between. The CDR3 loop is CASSGGDSNTGELFF. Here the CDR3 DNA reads TGTGCCAGCAGCGGGGGGGACAGCAACACCGGGGAGCTGTTTTTT.

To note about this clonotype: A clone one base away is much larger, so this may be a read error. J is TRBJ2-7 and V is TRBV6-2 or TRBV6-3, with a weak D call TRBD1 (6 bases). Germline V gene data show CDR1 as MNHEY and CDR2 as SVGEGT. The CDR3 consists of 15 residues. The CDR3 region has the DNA TGTGCCGGCAGGACACGGACAGAACTTCCCTACGAGCAGTACTTC. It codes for CAGRTRTELPYEQYF.

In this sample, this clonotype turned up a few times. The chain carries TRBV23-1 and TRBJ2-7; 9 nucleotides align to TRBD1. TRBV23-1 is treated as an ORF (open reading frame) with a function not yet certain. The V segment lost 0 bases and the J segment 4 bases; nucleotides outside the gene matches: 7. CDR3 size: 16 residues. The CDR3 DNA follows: TGCGCCAGCAGTCAATCGAGGACAGGGGTCTGGTACGAGCAGTACTTC. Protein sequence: CASSQSRTGVWYEQYF.

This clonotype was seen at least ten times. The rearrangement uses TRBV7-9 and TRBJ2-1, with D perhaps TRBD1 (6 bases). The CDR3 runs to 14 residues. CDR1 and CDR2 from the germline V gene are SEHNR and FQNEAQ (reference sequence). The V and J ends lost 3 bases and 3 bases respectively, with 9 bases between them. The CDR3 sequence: CASSFRDNYNEQFF. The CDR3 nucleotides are TGTGCCAGCAGCTTCCGGGACAACTACAATGAGCAGTTCTTC.

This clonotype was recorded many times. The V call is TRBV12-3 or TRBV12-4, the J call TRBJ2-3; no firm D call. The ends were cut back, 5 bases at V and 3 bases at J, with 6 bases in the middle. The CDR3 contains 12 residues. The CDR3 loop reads CASSTETDTQYF. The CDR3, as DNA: TGTGCCAGCAGTACAGAAACAGATACGCAGTATTTT.

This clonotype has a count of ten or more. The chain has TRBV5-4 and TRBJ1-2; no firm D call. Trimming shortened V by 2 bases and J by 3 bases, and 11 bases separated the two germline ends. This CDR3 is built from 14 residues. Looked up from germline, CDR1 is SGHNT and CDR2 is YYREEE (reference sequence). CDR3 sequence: CASSFGGLDYGYTF. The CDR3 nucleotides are TGTGCCAGCAGCTTCGGCGGGCTTGACTATGGCTACACCTTC.

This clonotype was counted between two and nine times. The CDR3 sequence: CASSRTSGGVYNEQFF. CDR3 nucleotide sequence: TGTGCCAGCAGTAGGACTAGCGGGGGGGTATACAATGAGCAGTTCTTC. The rearrangement uses TRBV28 and TRBJ2-1, with 15 positions matching TRBD2. Germline V CDR1 and CDR2: MDHEN, SYDVKM. With V trimmed by 5 bases and J by 4 bases, 3 bases remained unmatched. The CDR3 has 16 residues.

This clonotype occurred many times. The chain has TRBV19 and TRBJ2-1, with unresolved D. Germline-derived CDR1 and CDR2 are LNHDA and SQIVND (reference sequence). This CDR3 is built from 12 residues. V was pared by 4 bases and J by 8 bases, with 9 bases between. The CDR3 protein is CASSNRADEQFF. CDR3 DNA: TGTGCCAGTAGTAATAGGGCCGATGAGCAGTTCTTC.

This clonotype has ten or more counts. The CDR3 loop is CASSQDPGQGFGQPQHF. CDR3 nucleotide sequence: TGTGCCAGCAGCCAAGACCCGGGACAGGGGTTTGGTCAGCCCCAGCATTTT. The chain couples TRBV4-2 to TRBJ1-5; 10 nucleotides align to TRBD1. CDR1 is LGHNA, CDR2 YNFKEQ, per germline. The length of the CDR3 is 17 residues. Trimming at V came to 0 bases and at J to 6 bases, leaving 8 bases not matched to a gene.

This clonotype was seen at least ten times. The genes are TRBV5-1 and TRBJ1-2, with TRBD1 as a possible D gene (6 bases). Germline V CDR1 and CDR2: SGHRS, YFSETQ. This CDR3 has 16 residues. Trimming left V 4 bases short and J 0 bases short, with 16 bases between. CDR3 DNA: TGCGCCAGCAGCGCCGAACAGGGACGCTCTAACTATGGCTACACCTTC. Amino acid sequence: CASSAEQGRSNYGYTF. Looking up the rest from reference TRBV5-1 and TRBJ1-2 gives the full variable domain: KAGVTQTPRYLIKTRGQQVTLSCSPISGHRSVSWYQQTPGQGLQFLFEYFSETQRNKGNFPGRFSGRQFSNSRSEMNVSTLELGDSALYLCASSAEQGRSNYGYTFGSGTRLTVV.

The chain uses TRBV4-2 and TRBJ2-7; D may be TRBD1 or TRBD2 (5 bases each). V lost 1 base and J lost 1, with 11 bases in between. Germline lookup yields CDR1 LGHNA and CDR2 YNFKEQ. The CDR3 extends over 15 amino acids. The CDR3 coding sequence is TGTGCCAGCAGCCAAGTAAGGGACCCGTCCTACGAGCAGTACTTC. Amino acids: CASSQVRDPSYEQYF.

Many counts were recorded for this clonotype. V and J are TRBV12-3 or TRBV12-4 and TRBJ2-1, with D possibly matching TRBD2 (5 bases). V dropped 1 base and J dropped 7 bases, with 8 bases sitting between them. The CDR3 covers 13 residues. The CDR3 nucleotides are TGTGCCAGCAGTTTAGGAGCGGAAAATGAGCAGTTCTTC. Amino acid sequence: CASSLGAENEQFF.